Listed here are 16 T cell receptor beta chains from one sample, sequenced in a study of shared clonotypes between healthy human individuals. Sequencing used immunoSEQ multiplex PCR; TCRdb keeps in-frame clones, though not all of them. Here the sample spans 2 million to 2.5 million clones, almost 96% being singletons. Sequencing was carried out using naive CD4+ T cells sorted from blood. Noted subset: CD45RA+ positively selected. These TCRs come from a man aged 18 to 29 in good health.

This clone was detected only a few times. This sequence joins TRBV30 and TRBJ1-6; no clear D. This CDR3 is 15 amino acids long. The V gene's germline CDR1 is GTSNPN and CDR2 SVGIG (reference sequence). V was cut by 2 bases and J by 3 bases, with 11 bases left in between. CDR3 bases: TGTGCCTGGAGTTCGGCGGGAAACTATAATTCACCCCTCCACTTT. Translation: CAWSSAGNYNSPLHF.

V and J are TRBV6-5 and TRBJ2-1, with TRBD2 identical over 8 bases. The CDR3 is 14 amino acids. J lost 1 base, V lost 7 bases, and 3 bases had no gene match. CDR1 is MNHEY, CDR2 SVGAGI, per germline. In nucleotides, the CDR3 is TGTGCCAGCATTAGACTAGCGTCCTACAATGAGCAGTTCTTC. Its protein is CASIRLASYNEQFF.

V gene TRBV30 combines with J gene TRBJ2-7, with D maybe TRBD1 (5 bases). Germline assignment: CDR1 GTSNPN and CDR2 SVGIG (reference sequence). V dropped 2 bases and J dropped 6 bases, with 8 bases sitting between them. The CDR3 is made up of 11 amino acids. This chain's CDR3 is CAWSSGSEQYF. Here the CDR3 DNA reads TGTGCCTGGAGTTCAGGGTCCGAGCAGTACTTC.

This clone was detected once. The chain couples TRBV7-2 to TRBJ1-5; D gene unclear. Germline V gene lookup returns CDR1 SGHTA and CDR2 FQGNSA. The CDR3 totals 13 residues. Trimming removed 3 bases at V and 4 bases at J, with 7 bases between. CDR3 DNA: TGTGCCAGCAGCTTTGTAAAGAATCAGCCCCAGCATTTT. Its translation is CASSFVKNQPQHF.

The rearrangement links TRBV7-2 to TRBJ1-4; 8 bases are shared with TRBD1. Germline CDR1 SGHTA, CDR2 FQGNSA. Trimming cost V 3 bases and J 7 bases; bases outside gene matches: 4. The CDR3 is made up of 14 amino acids. DNA for the CDR3: TGTGCCAGCAGCTTCAACAGGGGGAGTGAAAAACTGTTTTTT. Translating gives CASSFNRGSEKLFF.

The genes are TRBV7-9 and TRBJ1-2, with D unclear. The germline V gene encodes CDR1 SEHNR and CDR2 FQNEAQ (reference sequence). Trimming took 1 base from V and 4 from J, leaving 10 bases between them. The CDR3 covers 14 residues. CDR3 region: CASSLGESGYGYTF. In DNA form, the CDR3 reads TGTGCCAGCAGCTTAGGCGAGTCCGGCTATGGCTACACCTTC.

This rearrangement joins TRBV5-6 to TRBJ2-5; 7 positions agree with TRBD1. This CDR3 region has 15 residues. V lost 4 bases and J lost 7; bases outside the gene matches: 13. In germline, CDR1 is SGHDT, CDR2 YYEEEE. The DNA for the CDR3 is TGTGCCAGCAGCCCGCTAGACAGGGCCAGTCGGACCCAGTACTTC. Translating gives CASSPLDRASRTQYF.

The genes are TRBV10-1 and TRBJ2-3, with 8 nucleotides matching TRBD2. Per germline, CDR1 WNHNN and CDR2 SYGVQD (reference sequence). The CDR3 extends over 15 amino acids. V lost 3 bases, J lost 2 bases, and 4 bases stayed unmatched. DNA for the CDR3: TGCGCCAGCAGTGAAGTAGCGGGGCACACAGATACGCAGTATTTT. It translates to CASSEVAGHTDTQYF.

This chain connects TRBV7-2 to TRBJ1-6, with D perhaps matching TRBD1 (5 bases). CDR3 length: 15 residues. The V and J ends lost 1 base and 7 bases respectively, with 11 bases between them. CDR1 is SGHTA, CDR2 FQGNSA, per germline. The CDR3 spells CASSLGRGRNSPLHF. CDR3 in DNA: TGTGCCAGCAGCTTAGGTCGGGGGAGAAATTCACCCCTCCACTTT.

This clone was counted a single time. The chain couples TRBV7-8 to TRBJ1-5; the match to TRBD1 covers 7 bases. CDR3 length equals 14 residues. The germline V gene has CDR1 SGHVS and CDR2 FQNEAQ. The V and J ends lost 5 bases and 5 bases, in that order; junction bases with no gene match: 6. The CDR3 loop is CASSTRQGYQPQHF. The CDR3, as DNA: TGTGCCAGCAGCACCCGACAGGGCTATCAGCCCCAGCATTTT.

The chain is built from TRBV7-9 and TRBJ1-4; no clear D. Germline lookup yields CDR1 SEHNR and CDR2 FQNEAQ (reference sequence). There are 15 residues in the CDR3. Between the trimmed V and J ends, which lost 4 bases and 5 bases, there was a span of 14 bases. The CDR3 bases are TGTGCCAGCAGCTCACCAACAGCGTTAAATGAAAAACTGTTTTTT. Translation gives CASSSPTALNEKLFF.

V and J are TRBV6-5 and TRBJ2-2; TRBD2 agrees at 9 bases. This CDR3 contains 15 residues. V was pared by 6 bases and J by 1 base, with 3 bases of the junction left unmatched. CDR1 MNHEY and CDR2 SVGAGI come from the germline V gene. This chain's CDR3 is CASSRLAVNTGELFF. The DNA of the CDR3 is TGTGCCAGCAGCCGACTAGCGGTGAACACCGGGGAGCTGTTTTTT.

This chain links TRBV30 with TRBJ2-7; perhaps D is TRBD1 or TRBD2 (6 bases each). This CDR3 has 15 residues. Per the germline V gene, CDR1 is GTSNPN and CDR2 is SVGIG (reference sequence). The ends were cut back, 2 bases at V and 3 bases at J, with 17 bases in the middle. The CDR3 is CAWSSPGGYHYEQYF. For the CDR3, the DNA is TGTGCCTGGAGTTCCCCCGGGGGCTATCACTACGAGCAGTACTTC.

This chain connects TRBV4-2 to TRBJ1-1; perhaps TRBD1 as D (6 bases). This CDR3 region has 16 residues. Germline values: CDR1 LGHNA, CDR2 YNFKEQ. V lost 1 base and J 1 base, leaving 13 bases between the germline ends. CDR3 amino acids: CASSQVLAGANTEAFF. Here the CDR3 DNA reads TGTGCCAGCAGCCAAGTCCTGGCAGGGGCGAACACTGAAGCTTTCTTT.

Points on this clone: Different DNA sequences within this sample yield the same CDR3. The gene calls are TRBV2 and TRBJ1-4; D remains ambiguous. There are 13 residues in the CDR3. Looked up from germline, CDR1 is SNHLY and CDR2 is FYNNEI. With 4 bases removed from V and 3 bases from J, the gap between germline ends came to 6 bases. CDR3 amino acids: CASSGGSNEKLFF. CDR3 DNA: TGTGCCAGCAGTGGAGGTTCTAATGAAAAACTGTTTTTT. The full variable domain, with the rest looked up from reference TRBV2 and TRBJ1-4, is EPEVTQTPSHQVTQMGQEVILRCVPISNHLYFYWYRQILGQKVEFLVSFYNNEISEKSEIFDDQFSVERPDGSNFTLKIRSTKLEDSAMYFCASSGGSNEKLFFGSGTQLSVL.

The chain couples TRBV18 to TRBJ2-5, with 9 bases matching TRBD2. The V gene end was trimmed by 0 bases and the J gene end by 5 bases; junction bases not matched to a gene: 7. The CDR3 length is 16 residues. CDR1 and CDR2 from the germline V gene are KGHSH and LQKENI. The CDR3 DNA reads TGTGCCAGCTCACCACCGTCGACTAGCGGCTGGGAGACCCAGTACTTC. It yields the protein CASSPPSTSGWETQYF.